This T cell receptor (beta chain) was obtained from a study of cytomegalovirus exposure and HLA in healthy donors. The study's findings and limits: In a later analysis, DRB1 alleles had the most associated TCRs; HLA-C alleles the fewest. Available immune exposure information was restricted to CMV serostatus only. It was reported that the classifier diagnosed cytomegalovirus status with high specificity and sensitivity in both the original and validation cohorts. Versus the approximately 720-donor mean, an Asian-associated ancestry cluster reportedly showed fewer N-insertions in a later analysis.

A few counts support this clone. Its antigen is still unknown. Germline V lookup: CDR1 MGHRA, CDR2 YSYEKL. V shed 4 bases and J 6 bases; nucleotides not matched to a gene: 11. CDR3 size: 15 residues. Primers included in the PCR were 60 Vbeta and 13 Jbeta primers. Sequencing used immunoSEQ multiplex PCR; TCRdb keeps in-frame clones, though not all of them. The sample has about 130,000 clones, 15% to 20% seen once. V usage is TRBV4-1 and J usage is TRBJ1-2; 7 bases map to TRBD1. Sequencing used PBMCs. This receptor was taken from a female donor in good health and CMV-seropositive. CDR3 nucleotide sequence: TGCGCCAGCAGCCGCGCGGGCAGGGGGGAGGATGGCTACACCTTC. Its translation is CASSRAGRGEDGYTF.